These T cell receptor beta chains were read from a single sample in a study of metastatic and nonmetastatic thyroid tumors. TCRdb re-called clones from the PCR reads using MiXCR. The sample lists more than 25,000 clones, 20% to 30% occurring once. Sequencing input: blood. Receptors originate from a female donor with papillary thyroid cancer or a benign thyroid nodule (not recorded which). Some clones in this sample may be carry-over from other donors' samples. CDR3s include the opening cysteine and the closing phenylalanine or tryptophan. D genes are given only for firm matches. Expanded clones are given a class, and other clones once, few, many or no size at all.

J: TRBJ1-1; V: TRBV20-1; D: -; size: -; DNA: TGCAGTGCTAGAGAGAGAGGGGACAACCTTGGGAACACTGAAGCTTTCTTT; CDR3: CSARERGDNLGNTEAFF
J: TRBJ2-1; V: TRBV20-1; D: -; size: -; DNA: TGCAGTGCTAGGCGAGGTGAGCAGTTCTTC; CDR3: CSARRGEQFF
J: TRBJ2-7; V: TRBV6-4; D: -; size: -; DNA: TGTGCCAGCAGTGACTCGGACGGCAGCTACGAGCAGTACTTC; CDR3: CASSDSDGSYEQYF
J: TRBJ2-5; V: TRBV7-9; D: TRBD2; size: many; DNA: TGTGCCAGCAGCTTAGGACTAGCCCAAGAGACCCAGTACTTC; CDR3: CASSLGLAQETQYF
J: TRBJ2-3; V: TRBV11-3; D: -; size: -; DNA: TGTGCCAGCAGCTTAGAAATGACAGATACGCAGTATTTT; CDR3: CASSLEMTDTQYF
J: TRBJ2-1; V: TRBV20-1; D: TRBD2; size: medium-sized; DNA: TGCAGTGCTCCTGGACTAGCGGGAGGTAAAGCCAATGAGCAGTTCTTC; CDR3: CSAPGLAGGKANEQFF
J: TRBJ1-1; V: TRBV5-1; D: -; size: -; DNA: TGCGCCAGCAGCTTCAGGGGGAACACTGAAGCTTTCTTT; CDR3: CASSFRGNTEAFF
J: TRBJ2-1; V: TRBV11-3; D: -; size: many; DNA: TGTGCCAGCAGCTGGGGGCTCAATGAGCAGTTCTTC; CDR3: CASSWGLNEQFF
J: TRBJ2-5; V: TRBV30; D: -; size: -; DNA: TGTGCCTGGACTAAGGGGCTTAAACAAGAGACCCAGTACTTC; CDR3: CAWTKGLKQETQYF
J: TRBJ1-6; V: TRBV6-1; D: TRBD1; size: medium-sized; DNA: TGTGCCAGCAGTGAAAGTGGGACAGGTGGTTCACCCCTCCACTTT; CDR3: CASSESGTGGSPLHF
J: TRBJ1-4; V: TRBV20-1; D: TRBD1; size: many; DNA: TGCAGTGCTAGAGTTGTGACAGGGACATGGGCTAATGAAAAACTGTTTTTT; CDR3: CSARVVTGTWANEKLFF
J: TRBJ2-3; V: TRBV7-9; D: TRBD1; size: many; DNA: TGTGCCAGCAGCCCGGGACAGGGGATTTTCACAGATACGCAGTATTTT; CDR3: CASSPGQGIFTDTQYF